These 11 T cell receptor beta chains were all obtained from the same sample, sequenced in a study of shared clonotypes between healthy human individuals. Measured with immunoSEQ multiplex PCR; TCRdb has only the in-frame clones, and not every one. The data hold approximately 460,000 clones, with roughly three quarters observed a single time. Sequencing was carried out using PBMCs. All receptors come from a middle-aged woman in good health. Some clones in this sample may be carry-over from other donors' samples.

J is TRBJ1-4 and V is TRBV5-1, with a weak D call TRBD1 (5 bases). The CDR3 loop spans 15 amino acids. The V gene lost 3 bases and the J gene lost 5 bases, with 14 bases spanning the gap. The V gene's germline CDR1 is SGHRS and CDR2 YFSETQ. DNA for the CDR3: TGCGCCAGCAGCTCGACGGGGGATAGGAATGAAAAACTGTTTTTT. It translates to CASSSTGDRNEKLFF.

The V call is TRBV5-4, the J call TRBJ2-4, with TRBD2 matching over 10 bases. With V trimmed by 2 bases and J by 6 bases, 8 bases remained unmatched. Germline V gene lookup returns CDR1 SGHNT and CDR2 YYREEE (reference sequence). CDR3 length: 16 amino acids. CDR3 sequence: CASSLKREGSGNIQYF. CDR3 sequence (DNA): TGTGCCAGCAGCTTAAAGCGGGAGGGGTCAGGAAACATTCAGTACTTC. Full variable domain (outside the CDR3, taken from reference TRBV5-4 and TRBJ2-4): ETGVTQSPTHLIKTRGQQVTLRCSSQSGHNTVSWYQQALGQGPQFIFQYYREEENGRGNFPPRFSGLQFPNYSSELNVNALELDDSALYLCASSLKREGSGNIQYFGAGTRLSVL.

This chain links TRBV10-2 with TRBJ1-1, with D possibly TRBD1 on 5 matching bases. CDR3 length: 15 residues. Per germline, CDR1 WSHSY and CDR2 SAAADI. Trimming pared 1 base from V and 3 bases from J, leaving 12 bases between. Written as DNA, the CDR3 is TGCGCCAGCAGTGAGTTACAGGCGGGGGACACTGAAGCTTTCTTT. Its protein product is CASSELQAGDTEAFF.

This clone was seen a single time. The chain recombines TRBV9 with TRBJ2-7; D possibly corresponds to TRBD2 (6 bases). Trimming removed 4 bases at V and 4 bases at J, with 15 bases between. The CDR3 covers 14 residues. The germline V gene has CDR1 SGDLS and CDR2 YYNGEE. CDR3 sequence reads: CASSPAGTFYEQYF. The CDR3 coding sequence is TGTGCCAGCAGCCCAGCAGGGACTTTTTACGAGCAGTACTTC.

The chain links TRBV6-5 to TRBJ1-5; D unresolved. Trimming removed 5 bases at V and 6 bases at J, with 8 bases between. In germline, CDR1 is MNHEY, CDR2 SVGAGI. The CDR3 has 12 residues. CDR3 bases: TGTGCCAGCAGTCCCATTGGTCAGCCCCAGCATTTT. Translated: CASSPIGQPQHF.

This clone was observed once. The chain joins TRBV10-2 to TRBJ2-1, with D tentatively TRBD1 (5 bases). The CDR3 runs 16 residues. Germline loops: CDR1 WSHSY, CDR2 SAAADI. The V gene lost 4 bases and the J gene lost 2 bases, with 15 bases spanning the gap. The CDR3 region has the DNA TGCGCCAGCAGTGCAACAGGAAAACCGCCCTACAATGAGCAGTTCTTC. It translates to CASSATGKPPYNEQFF.

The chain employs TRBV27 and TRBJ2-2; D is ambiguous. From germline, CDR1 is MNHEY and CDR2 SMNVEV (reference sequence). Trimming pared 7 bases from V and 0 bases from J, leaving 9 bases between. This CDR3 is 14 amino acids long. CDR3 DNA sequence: TGTGCCAGCACGGGTCGTGCGAACACCGGGGAGCTGTTTTTT. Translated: CASTGRANTGELFF.

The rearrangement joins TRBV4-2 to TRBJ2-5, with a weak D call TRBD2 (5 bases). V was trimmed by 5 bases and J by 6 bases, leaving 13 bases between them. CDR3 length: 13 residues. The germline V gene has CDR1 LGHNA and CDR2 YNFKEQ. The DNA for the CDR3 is TGTGCCAGCAGCTTGGAAACGGGGAAGACCCAGTACTTC. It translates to CASSLETGKTQYF.

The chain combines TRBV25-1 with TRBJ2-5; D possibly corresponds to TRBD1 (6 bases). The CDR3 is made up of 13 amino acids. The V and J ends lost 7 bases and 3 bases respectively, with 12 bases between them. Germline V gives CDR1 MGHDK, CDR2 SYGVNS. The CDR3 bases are TGTGCCAGCACCCACGGGACAAAAGAGACCCAGTACTTC. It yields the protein CASTHGTKETQYF. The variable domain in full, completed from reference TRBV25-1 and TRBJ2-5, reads EADIYQTPRYLVIGTGKKITLECSQTMGHDKMYWYQQDPGMELHLIHYSYGVNSTEKGDLSSESTVSRIRTEHFPLTLESARPSHTSQYLCASTHGTKETQYFGPGTRLLVL.

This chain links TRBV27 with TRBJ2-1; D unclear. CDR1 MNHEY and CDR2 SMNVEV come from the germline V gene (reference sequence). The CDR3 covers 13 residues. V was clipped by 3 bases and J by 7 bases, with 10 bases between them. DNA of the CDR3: TGTGCCAGCAGTTTTTCGAGTGGAAATGAGCAGTTCTTC. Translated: CASSFSSGNEQFF.

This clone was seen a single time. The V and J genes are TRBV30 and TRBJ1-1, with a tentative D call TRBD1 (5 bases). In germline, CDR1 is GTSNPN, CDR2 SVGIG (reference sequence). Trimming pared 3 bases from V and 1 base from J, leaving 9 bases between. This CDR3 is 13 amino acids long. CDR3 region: CAWSGRANTEAFF. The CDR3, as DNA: TGTGCCTGGAGCGGCAGGGCGAACACTGAAGCTTTCTTT.